The 4 T cell receptor beta chains listed next were all sequenced from one sample in a study of blood T cell repertoires in COVID-19. TCRdb's copy holds only in-frame clones and misses some; the assay was immunoSEQ multiplex PCR. The table lists under 200,000 clones, around 75% of them singletons. The sample comprised peripheral blood. These receptors came from a woman in her thirties or forties with COVID-19, enrolled during active disease.

This clone was seen a single time. This chain links TRBV19 with TRBJ2-7; D is perhaps TRBD2 (6 bases). This CDR3 is 12 amino acids long. The V gene's germline CDR1 is LNHDA and CDR2 SQIVND (reference sequence). V shed 8 bases and J shed 3 bases, with 11 bases lying between them. CDR3 protein: CASGGDGYEQYF. For the CDR3, the DNA is TGTGCCAGTGGAGGGGACGGCTACGAGCAGTACTTC.

The rearrangement uses TRBV19 and TRBJ2-3, with 10 bases identical to TRBD1. The length of the CDR3 is 16 residues. J lost 5 bases, V lost 4 bases, and 9 bases had no gene match. Germline V gene data show CDR1 as LNHDA and CDR2 as SQIVND (reference sequence). CDR3 nucleotides: TGTGCCAGTAGTACTGGACAGGGGGTAAAGGGAGATACGCAGTATTTT. It translates to CASSTGQGVKGDTQYF.

The J gene is TRBJ1-2, the V gene TRBV11-2; TRBD1 is a possible D gene (6 bases). The CDR3 covers 16 residues. V was shortened by 2 bases and J by 3 bases, with 16 bases between the two germline ends. Germline CDR1 reads SGHAT; CDR2 reads FQNNGV. CDR3 bases: TGTGCCAGCAGCTTAACAGGGAAGAGGGTTGACTATGGCTACACCTTC. It specifies CASSLTGKRVDYGYTF.

The chain has TRBV4-2 and TRBJ2-1; 7 bases map to TRBD2. CDR1 is LGHNA and CDR2 is YNFKEQ in the germline V gene. The CDR3 has 16 amino acids. V lost 2 bases, J lost 4 bases, and 8 bases stayed unmatched. The CDR3 DNA is TGTGCCAGCAGCCAAACTACGGCGGGGGAATACAATGAGCAGTTCTTC. Translation: CASSQTTAGEYNEQFF.